These T cell receptor beta chains were read from a single sample in a study of response to subunit inactivated influenza vaccine. TCRdb reprocessed the RT-PCR reads via MiXCR and lists one record per CDR3 protein. The sample yields hundreds of thousands of distinct CDR3 sequences, 13% to 15% seen once. Sample: PBMCs from blood, taken approximately 15 days before vaccination. All receptors come from a man between 45 and 60 years old who received an inactivated influenza vaccine. CDR3s include the opening cysteine and the closing phenylalanine or tryptophan. The order of the fields is V gene, clone size, D gene, J gene, CDR3 protein, CDR3 DNA. D genes are given only for firm matches. The size field is filled for only some rows; it gives once, few, many or a size class.

v_gene: TRBV20-1; abundance: few; d_gene: TRBD2; j_gene: TRBJ2-7; CDR3aa: CSAIRGAGRGEQYF; CDR3nt: TGCAGTGCTATACGCGGAGCAGGGAGGGGCGAGCAGTACTTC
v_gene: TRBV12-3/TRBV12-4; abundance: few; d_gene: NA; j_gene: TRBJ1-3; CDR3aa: CASSETGTSGNTIYF; CDR3nt: TGTGCCAGCAGCGAAACCGGGACCTCTGGAAACACCATATATTTT
v_gene: TRBV27; abundance: many; d_gene: NA; j_gene: TRBJ2-1; CDR3aa: CASKGTAGLNEQFF; CDR3nt: TGTGCCAGCAAGGGGACAGCGGGTCTCAATGAGCAGTTCTTC
v_gene: TRBV24-1; abundance: many; d_gene: TRBD2; j_gene: TRBJ2-3; CDR3aa: CATSDLDFGTTTRTQYF; CDR3nt: TGTGCCACCAGTGATTTGGACTTCGGGACTACAACACGAACGCAGTATTTT
v_gene: TRBV6-2/TRBV6-3; abundance: many; d_gene: NA; j_gene: TRBJ1-5; CDR3aa: CASSFPGAYSNQPQHF; CDR3nt: TGTGCCAGCAGTTTCCCAGGGGCGTATAGCAATCAGCCCCAGCATTTT
v_gene: TRBV27; abundance: many; d_gene: NA; j_gene: TRBJ2-1; CDR3aa: CASNLGLSKAYNEQFF; CDR3nt: TGTGCCAGCAACCTTGGACTATCGAAGGCCTACAATGAGCAGTTCTTC
v_gene: TRBV7-2; abundance: NA; d_gene: NA; j_gene: TRBJ2-7; CDR3aa: CASSPLPGTLGDEQYF; CDR3nt: TGTGCCAGCAGCCCCCTCCCCGGGACATTGGGAGACGAGCAGTACTTC
v_gene: TRBV29-1; abundance: many; d_gene: NA; j_gene: TRBJ2-3; CDR3aa: CSVEQGADTQYF; CDR3nt: TGCAGCGTTGAACAGGGAGCAGATACGCAGTATTTT
v_gene: TRBV27; abundance: NA; d_gene: NA; j_gene: TRBJ2-7; CDR3aa: CASNPGPRPSYEQYF; CDR3nt: TGTGCCAGCAACCCTGGACCGCGCCCCTCCTACGAGCAGTACTTC
v_gene: TRBV6-5; abundance: NA; d_gene: TRBD2; j_gene: TRBJ2-5; CDR3aa: CASSSLAGNQETQYF; CDR3nt: TGTGCCAGCAGTTCACTAGCGGGAAACCAAGAGACCCAGTACTTC
v_gene: TRBV4-1; abundance: NA; d_gene: NA; j_gene: TRBJ1-6; CDR3aa: CASSGASGFNSPLHF; CDR3nt: TGCGCCAGCAGCGGGGCGAGCGGATTTAATTCACCCCTCCACTTT
v_gene: TRBV4-3; abundance: NA; d_gene: NA; j_gene: TRBJ2-3; CDR3aa: CASSPVGHGRGDTQYF; CDR3nt: TGCGCCAGCAGCCCAGTCGGGCACGGCAGGGGAGATACGCAGTATTTT
v_gene: TRBV7-9; abundance: many; d_gene: TRBD1; j_gene: TRBJ2-7; CDR3aa: CASGTGEYYEQYF; CDR3nt: TGTGCCAGCGGGACAGGGGAATACTACGAGCAGTACTTC
v_gene: TRBV5-1; abundance: many; d_gene: TRBD2; j_gene: TRBJ2-2; CDR3aa: CASSLSGRSTGELFF; CDR3nt: TGCGCCAGCAGCTTGAGCGGGAGGAGCACCGGGGAGCTGTTTTTT
v_gene: TRBV7-9; abundance: few; d_gene: NA; j_gene: TRBJ2-2; CDR3aa: CASSLPSGQTGELFF; CDR3nt: TGTGCCAGCAGCTTACCTTCTGGTCAAACCGGGGAGCTGTTTTTT
v_gene: TRBV14; abundance: NA; d_gene: NA; j_gene: TRBJ2-7; CDR3aa: CASSPFLQASLYEQYF; CDR3nt: TGTGCCAGCAGCCCTTTCTTACAGGCTAGCCTCTACGAGCAGTACTTC
v_gene: TRBV7-2; abundance: few; d_gene: NA; j_gene: TRBJ2-1; CDR3aa: CASSLGPGGPYNEQFF; CDR3nt: TGTGCCAGCAGCTTAGGCCCCGGTGGACCGTACAATGAGCAGTTCTTC
v_gene: TRBV30; abundance: few; d_gene: TRBD1; j_gene: TRBJ2-2; CDR3aa: CALWQGAAGELFF; CDR3nt: TGTGCCCTTTGGCAGGGGGCAGCCGGGGAGCTGTTTTTT
v_gene: TRBV11-2; abundance: NA; d_gene: TRBD2; j_gene: TRBJ2-5; CDR3aa: CASSQTSGSLQTQYF; CDR3nt: TGTGCCAGCAGTCAGACTAGCGGGTCTCTCCAGACCCAGTACTTC
v_gene: TRBV6-1; abundance: few; d_gene: NA; j_gene: TRBJ2-3; CDR3aa: CASSRRGESTDTQYF; CDR3nt: TGTGCCAGCAGTAGGCGGGGCGAAAGCACAGATACGCAGTATTTT
v_gene: TRBV5-1; abundance: NA; d_gene: NA; j_gene: TRBJ1-1; CDR3aa: CASSLYPRDTEAFF; CDR3nt: TGCGCCAGCAGCTTGTACCCTCGGGACACTGAAGCTTTCTTT
v_gene: TRBV7-9; abundance: few; d_gene: NA; j_gene: TRBJ2-1; CDR3aa: CASSFPNRGGEQFF; CDR3nt: TGTGCCAGCAGCTTCCCAAACCGGGGTGGTGAGCAGTTCTTC
v_gene: TRBV29-1; abundance: few; d_gene: NA; j_gene: TRBJ2-3; CDR3aa: CSVERFGTDTQYF; CDR3nt: TGCAGCGTTGAGCGTTTCGGCACAGATACGCAGTATTTT
v_gene: TRBV7-2; abundance: NA; d_gene: NA; j_gene: TRBJ2-7; CDR3aa: CASSIGRAGEQYF; CDR3nt: TGTGCCAGCAGCATCGGCAGGGCCGGCGAGCAGTACTTC
v_gene: TRBV10-3; abundance: few; d_gene: TRBD2; j_gene: TRBJ2-3; CDR3aa: CAISESSGEDTQYF; CDR3nt: TGTGCCATCAGTGAGTCGAGCGGGGAAGATACGCAGTATTTT
v_gene: TRBV20-1; abundance: few; d_gene: NA; j_gene: TRBJ2-7; CDR3aa: CSASRNAGISSYEQYF; CDR3nt: TGCAGTGCTAGTCGGAATGCGGGGATTAGCTCCTACGAGCAGTACTTC
v_gene: TRBV29-1; abundance: few; d_gene: NA; j_gene: TRBJ1-2; CDR3aa: CSVATGINYGYTF; CDR3nt: TGCAGCGTTGCGACAGGAATTAACTATGGCTACACCTTC
v_gene: TRBV28; abundance: NA; d_gene: NA; j_gene: TRBJ1-2; CDR3aa: CASSGQITNYGHTF; CDR3nt: TGTGCCAGCAGTGGGCAGATTACTAACTATGGCCACACCTTC